The table lists the clone carrying this T cell receptor beta chain with a count of one. Its antigen is as yet unknown. This sample stems from a study of CD8 T cells in Susac syndrome. TEMRA cells were FACS-enriched, with CD8+ and CD4+ T cells isolated negatively. Trimming left V 1 base short and J 3 bases short, with 6 bases between. The CDR3 contains 13 residues. Germline lookup yields CDR1 SGHVS and CDR2 FNYEAQ. General study points: The study's TCR sequencing and HLA analysis drew on a certain number of individuals. That number was acknowledged as relatively small.

Random hexamers served to reverse transcribe about 0.45 to 1 ug RNA. It was immunoSEQ multiplex PCR that amplified TCR beta CDR3 across 54 Vbeta and 13 Jbeta. Via MiXCR, TCRdb re-called the immunoSEQ multiplex PCR reads, giving one row per CDR3 protein. This sample has under 95,000 distinct CDR3 sequences, with just under 95% found just once. Sequenced material: CD4+ T cells from PBMCs. The source of this sequence is a human donor with Susac syndrome. The V and J genes are TRBV7-6 and TRBJ2-5; no clear D. CDR3 in DNA: TGTGCCAGCAGCTTAGAACAGAAAGAGACCCAGTACTTC. Translating it yields CASSLEQKETQYF.